A selection of T cell receptor beta chains follows, all from one sample in a study of T cells in Graves' hyperthyroidism and ophthalmopathy. TCRdb re-called the multiplex PCR reads with MiXCR, one entry per CDR3 protein. The sample has about 600,000 distinct CDR3 sequences, more than 15% seen once. Sample: blood. These receptors originate from a woman between 40 and 50 years old with Graves' ophthalmopathy. Both conserved end residues are part of each CDR3. Each record gives: V gene, clone size, J gene, D gene, CDR3 DNA, CDR3 protein. A D gene is named only where the DNA matches it firmly. Clone sizes are given selectively: once, few, many, or a class where the clone is expanded.

>TRBV7-9|many|TRBJ2-3|-
TGTGCCAGCAGTAGAGCGGAGCCCTCCGGTACGCAGTATTTT
CASSRAEPSGTQYF
>TRBV2|many|TRBJ2-7|TRBD1
TGTGCCAGCGGGACAGGGGCATCATCCGAGCAGTACTTC
CASGTGASSEQYF
>TRBV18|many|TRBJ1-4|-
TGTGCCAGCTCACCAGACACCTCGACCTATGAAAAACTGTTTTTT
CASSPDTSTYEKLFF
>TRBV20-1|-|TRBJ2-2|-
TGCAGTGCCGCGGGACAGAAGAACACCGGGGAGCTGTTTTTT
CSAAGQKNTGELFF
>TRBV6-1|many|TRBJ2-3|-
TGTGCCAGCAGTGAAGGTCCTAGCGGCACAGATACGCAGTATTTT
CASSEGPSGTDTQYF
>TRBV29-1|-|TRBJ1-1|-
TGCAGCGTTGAACCAGGGCCCCTGAACACTGAAGCTTTCTTT
CSVEPGPLNTEAFF
>TRBV5-1|many|TRBJ2-3|TRBD2
TGCGCCAGCAGCGCCAAAGCGGGGGCCAGCACAGATACGCAGTATTTT
CASSAKAGASTDTQYF
>TRBV2|many|TRBJ1-1|TRBD1
TGTGCCAGCAACCTACTCACAGGGGGCACTGAAGCTTTCTTT
CASNLLTGGTEAFF
>TRBV29-1|few|TRBJ2-5|-
TGCAGCGTTGAGGTCAGGGGAGGAGAGACCCAGTACTTC
CSVEVRGGETQYF
>TRBV12-3/TRBV12-4|-|TRBJ1-1|TRBD1
TGTGCCAGCAGTTCCCAAGGGACAGGGGCGACTAAAGCTTTCTTT
CASSSQGTGATKAFF
>TRBV7-9|few|TRBJ2-4|TRBD1
TGTGCCAGCAGTCCTGGGACAGGGGCCCTCCTGGGCATTCAGTACTTC
CASSPGTGALLGIQYF
>TRBV5-8|-|TRBJ2-7|-
TGTGCCAGCAGCCCGGACAGTGCCTACGAGCAGTACTTC
CASSPDSAYEQYF
>TRBV7-7|-|TRBJ2-1|-
TGTGCAACACAGCTTTACCCCCTACCGAATGAGCAGTTCTTC
CATQLYPLPNEQFF
>TRBV27|-|TRBJ2-3|TRBD1
TGTGCCAGCAGTCAACAGGGGGCCCCAGATACGCAGTATTTT
CASSQQGAPDTQYF
>TRBV20-1|-|TRBJ1-3|-
TGCAGTGCTAGAGACTTTTGGACCGCCTCTGGAAACACCATATATTTT
CSARDFWTASGNTIYF
>TRBV28|few|TRBJ1-2|TRBD1
TGTGCCAGCAGTTTACAGGGGGCGCCCTATGGCTACACCTTC
CASSLQGAPYGYTF
>TRBV7-9|-|TRBJ1-3|-
TGTGCCAGCAGCTTGAGTGGCACCATATATTTT
CASSLSGTIYF
>TRBV10-2|few|TRBJ1-1|-
TGCGCCAGCAGTGAGGGGGGCAGCCGGACTGAAGCTTTCTTT
CASSEGGSRTEAFF
>TRBV20-1|-|TRBJ2-7|-
TGCAGTGCTATAACCGGGACTCCAAACGAGCAGTACTTC
CSAITGTPNEQYF
>TRBV20-1|few|TRBJ2-1|TRBD2
TGCAGTGCTCTACTAGCGGGAGCGGGTCGGGACAATGAGCAGTTCTTC
CSALLAGAGRDNEQFF